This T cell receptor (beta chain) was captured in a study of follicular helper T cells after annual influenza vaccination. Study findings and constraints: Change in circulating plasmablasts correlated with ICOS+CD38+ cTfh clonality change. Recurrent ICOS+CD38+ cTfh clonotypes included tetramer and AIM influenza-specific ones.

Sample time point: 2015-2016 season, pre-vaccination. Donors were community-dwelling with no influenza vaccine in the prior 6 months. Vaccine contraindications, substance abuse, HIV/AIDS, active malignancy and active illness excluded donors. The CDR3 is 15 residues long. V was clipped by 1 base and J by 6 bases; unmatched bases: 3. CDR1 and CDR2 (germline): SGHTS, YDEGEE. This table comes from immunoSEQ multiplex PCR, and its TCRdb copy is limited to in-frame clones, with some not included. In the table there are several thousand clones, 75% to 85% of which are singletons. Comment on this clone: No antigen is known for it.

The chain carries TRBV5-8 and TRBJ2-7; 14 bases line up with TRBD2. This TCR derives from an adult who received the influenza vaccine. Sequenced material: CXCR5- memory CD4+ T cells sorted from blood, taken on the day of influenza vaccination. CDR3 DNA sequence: TGTGCCAGCAGCTTGTACGGACTAGCGGGGGGCGAGCAGTACTTC. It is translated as CASSLYGLAGGEQYF.